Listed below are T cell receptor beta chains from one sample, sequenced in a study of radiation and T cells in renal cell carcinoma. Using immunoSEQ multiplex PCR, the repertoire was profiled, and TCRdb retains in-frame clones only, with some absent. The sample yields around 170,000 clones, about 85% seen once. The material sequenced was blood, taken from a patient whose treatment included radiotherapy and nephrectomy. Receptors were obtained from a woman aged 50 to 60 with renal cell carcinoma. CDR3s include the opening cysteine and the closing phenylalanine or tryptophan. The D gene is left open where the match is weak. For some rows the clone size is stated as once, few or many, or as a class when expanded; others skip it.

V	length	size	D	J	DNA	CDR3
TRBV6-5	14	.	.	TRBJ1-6	TGTGCCAGCACCTTCGAGTCCTATAATTCACCCCTCCACTTT	CASTFESYNSPLHF
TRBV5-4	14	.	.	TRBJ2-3	TGTGCCAGCAGCTTGGACCTAAGCACAGATACGCAGTATTTT	CASSLDLSTDTQYF
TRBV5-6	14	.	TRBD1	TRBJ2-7	TGTGCCAGCAGTCGTGGGGACAGCTCCTACGAGCAGTACTTC	CASSRGDSSYEQYF
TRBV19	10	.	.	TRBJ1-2	TGTGCCAGTAGGACGGCCGGCTACACCTTC	CASRTAGYTF
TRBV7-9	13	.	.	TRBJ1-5	TGTGCCAGCAGCTCCGACAGATATCAGCCCCAGCATTTT	CASSSDRYQPQHF
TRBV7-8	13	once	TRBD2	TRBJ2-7	TGTGCCAGCAGCCACGGACTAGTCTCCGAGCAGTACTTC	CASSHGLVSEQYF
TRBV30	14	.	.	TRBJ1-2	TGTGCCTGGAGTGTAGAGGGGACTAACTATGGCTACACCTTC	CAWSVEGTNYGYTF
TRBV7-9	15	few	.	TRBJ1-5	TGTGCCAGCAGCTTAGGTTCAGGGTGGGATCAGCCCCAGCATTTT	CASSLGSGWDQPQHF
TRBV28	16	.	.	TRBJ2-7	TGTGCCAGCAGTTTTAACGGGGGCTCATCCCTCTACGAGCAGTACTTC	CASSFNGGSSLYEQYF
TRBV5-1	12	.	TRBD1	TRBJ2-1	TGCGCCAGCAGCGACAGGGGCCTTGAGCAGTTCTTC	CASSDRGLEQFF
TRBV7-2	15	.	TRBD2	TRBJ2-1	TGTGCCAGCAGCTTAGCCCATCCTCCCGGGACTATGCAGTTCTTC	CASSLAHPPGTMQFF
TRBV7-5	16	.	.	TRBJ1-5	TGTGCCAGAAGCTTAACAAGGACTGGAGTCAATCAGCCCCAGCATTTT	CARSLTRTGVNQPQHF
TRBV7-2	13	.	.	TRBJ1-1	TGTGCCAGCAGCATAGGACTGGCCCCTGAAGCTTTCTTT	CASSIGLAPEAFF
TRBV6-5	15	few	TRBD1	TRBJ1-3	TGTGCCAGCAGTTACGGGGACAGGGCTGGAAACACCATATATTTT	CASSYGDRAGNTIYF
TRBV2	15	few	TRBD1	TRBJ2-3	TGTGCCAGCAGTGACAGGGGGTCCCGCACAGATACGCAGTATTTT	CASSDRGSRTDTQYF
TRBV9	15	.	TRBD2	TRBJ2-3	TGTGCCAGCAGCGTAGGCGGGGGACTTAGAGGAAGGCAGTATTTT	CASSVGGGLRGRQYF
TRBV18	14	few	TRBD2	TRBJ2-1	TGTGCCAGCTTGACTAGCGGGGCCTACAATGAGCAGTTCTTC	CASLTSGAYNEQFF
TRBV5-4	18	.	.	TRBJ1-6	TGTGCCAGCAGCTTGAGATTCGGCAAAAGCTCCTATAATTCACCCCTCCACTTT	CASSLRFGKSSYNSPLHF
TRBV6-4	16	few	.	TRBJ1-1	TGTGCCAGCATTGGGCCCCCGGATTCCGGGAACACTGAAGCTTTCTTT	CASIGPPDSGNTEAFF
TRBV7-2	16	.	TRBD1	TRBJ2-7	TGTGCCAGCAGCTTAGCGGGGGGACAGGGAGCCTACGAGCAGTACTTC	CASSLAGGQGAYEQYF
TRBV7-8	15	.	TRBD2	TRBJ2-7	TGTGCCAGCAGCCCCTTACTAGCGGGGGTTGGCGAGCAGTACTTC	CASSPLLAGVGEQYF
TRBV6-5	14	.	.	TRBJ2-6	TGTGCCAGCGTCGCCAGCTCTGGGGCCAACGTCCTGACTTTC	CASVASSGANVLTF
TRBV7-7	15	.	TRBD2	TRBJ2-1	TGTGCTAGCAGCCCCTACAGCGGGACCTACAATGAGCAGTTCTTC	CASSPYSGTYNEQFF
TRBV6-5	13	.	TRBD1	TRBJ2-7	TGTGCCAGCAGCGGGACAGCCACCTACGAGCAGTACTTC	CASSGTATYEQYF
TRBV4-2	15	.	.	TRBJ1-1	TGTGCCAGCAGCCAAGAAGTCGAGTCCTACACTGAAGCTTTCTTT	CASSQEVESYTEAFF
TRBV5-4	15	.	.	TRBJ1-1	TGTGCCAGCAGCTTGGGGGGGTCTTTAAACACTGAAGCTTTCTTT	CASSLGGSLNTEAFF
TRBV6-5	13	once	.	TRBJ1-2	TGTGCCAGCAGTCCCCGACAGGCGTATGGCTACACCTTC	CASSPRQAYGYTF
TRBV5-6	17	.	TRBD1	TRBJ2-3	TGTGCCAGCAGCTTCCCGACACTGACAGGGGGCACAGATACGCAGTATTTT	CASSFPTLTGGTDTQYF
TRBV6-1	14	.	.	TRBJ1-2	TGTGCCACCAACTTTATGAGGGAAGCTTATGGCTACACCTTC	CATNFMREAYGYTF
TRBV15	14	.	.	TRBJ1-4	TGTGCCACCAGCAGAGATCCGGGGCCGGAGAAACTGTTTTTT	CATSRDPGPEKLFF
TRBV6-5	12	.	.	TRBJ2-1	TGTGCCAGCAGTTACGCCTACAATGAGCAGTTCTTC	CASSYAYNEQFF
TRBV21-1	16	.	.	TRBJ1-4	TGTGCCAGCGGCGGACAGGGGGCGTCAACTAATGAAAAACTGTTTTTT	CASGGQGASTNEKLFF
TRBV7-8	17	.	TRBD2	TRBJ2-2	TGTGCCAGCAGCTTTAAGAGCGGGGGGGCCTACATCGGGGAGCTGTTTTTT	CASSFKSGGAYIGELFF
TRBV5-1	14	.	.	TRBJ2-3	TGCGCCAGCCTATGGGGTCCTGACACAGATACGCAGTATTTT	CASLWGPDTDTQYF
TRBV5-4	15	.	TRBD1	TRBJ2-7	TGTGCCAGCAGCCCTTCGACAGGGTCGGGGTACGAGCAGTACTTC	CASSPSTGSGYEQYF
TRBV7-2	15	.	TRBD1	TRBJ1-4	TGTGCCAGCAGCTCCCAGACAGGGTTGAATGAAAAACTGTTTTTT	CASSSQTGLNEKLFF
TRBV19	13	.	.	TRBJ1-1	TGTGCCAGTAGCACTTTAGGGGGCACTGAAGCTTTCTTT	CASSTLGGTEAFF
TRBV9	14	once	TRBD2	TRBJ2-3	TGTGCCAGCAGCGCGGGGGGGGGCCCAGATACGCAGTATTTT	CASSAGGGPDTQYF
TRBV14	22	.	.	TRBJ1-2	TGTGCCAGCAGCCCAAAGGGTAAAAGAGCAGGGCATGATATTACCTCTAACTATGGCTACACCTTC	CASSPKGKRAGHDITSNYGYTF